Sequencing of this TCR beta chain was carried out in a study of T cells in Graves' hyperthyroidism and ophthalmopathy. The germline CDR1 and CDR2 sequences are MNHEY and SVGAGI. The CDR3 has 16 residues. V gave up 0 bases and J gave up 7 bases; unmatched junction bases: 6. TCR beta CDR3 sequences were amplified from RNA transcripts. With the HTBI primer set, the TCR CDR3 went through a first round of RT-PCR. TCRdb re-called the multiplex PCR reads with MiXCR, one entry per CDR3 protein. The profile covers approximately 710,000 distinct CDR3 sequences, with around a sixth appearing a single time and 15% to 18% taken by the ten largest. This clonotype showed up many times.

The rearrangement joins TRBV6-5 to TRBJ1-6; 7 positions agree with TRBD1. This sequence originates from a man over 45 with Graves' hyperthyroidism. The specimen was blood. CDR3 loop: CASSYSRDSFNSPLHF. In DNA, the CDR3 is TGTGCCAGCAGTTACTCCCGGGACAGTTTCAATTCACCCCTCCACTTT.